The clone carrying this TCR beta chain has only a few counts. The antigen is not known. This specimen comes from a study of T cells in lung cancer brain metastases. The wider study: About 85% of the 20 patients had smoked, with a median of approximately 41 pack-years. Overall study results and limits: Preoperative corticosteroid effects on brain metastasis T cell infiltration were not controlled.

This CDR3 is 15 amino acids long. V lost 5 bases and J 0 bases, leaving 8 bases between the germline ends. From germline, CDR1 is SNHLY and CDR2 FYNNEI. TCRdb keeps only in-frame clones here, not all; method: immunoSEQ multiplex PCR. Here the sample spans roughly 1,700 clones, 85% to 90% being singletons. This TCR was sampled from a man in his sixties with non-small cell lung cancer that had spread to the brain. The chain combines TRBV2 with TRBJ1-6, with D unresolved. Sequences were obtained from tumor tissue from a brain metastasis. The CDR3 here is CASSPRSSYNSPLHF. Here the CDR3 DNA reads TGTGCCAGCAGTCCCAGGAGCTCCTATAATTCACCCCTCCACTTT.